Sequencing of this T cell receptor beta chain was carried out in a study of blood T cell repertoires in COVID-19. Study at large: Samples came from the United States, Italy and Spain, spanning acute and convalescent COVID-19.

TCRdb keeps only in-frame clones here, not all; method: immunoSEQ multiplex PCR. The sample holds tens of thousands of clones, less than 85% seen once. The receptor was isolated from a woman in her sixties or seventies with acute or convalescent COVID-19. The sequencing input was peripheral blood.

CDR3 sequence (DNA): TGTGCCAGCAGCTCTAGCGGGGGGAGCTCCTACGAGCAGTACTTC. Translated: CASSSSGGSSYEQYF. The chain recombines TRBV13 with TRBJ2-7, with 11 bases lining up with TRBD2. The germline gives CDR1 PRHDT, CDR2 FYEKMQ (reference sequence). The CDR3 runs to 15 residues. The ends lost 4 bases at V and 0 bases at J; junction bases unmatched: 2. Based on the CDR3 plus reference TRBV13 and TRBJ2-7, the full variable domain is AAGVIQSPRHLIKEKRETATLKCYPIPRHDTVYWYQQGPGQDPQFLISFYEKMQSDKGSIPDRFSAQQFSDYHSELNMSSLELGDSALYFCASSSSGGSSYEQYFGPGTRLTVT.